This TCR beta chain was sequenced during a study of regulatory dendritic cells for organ transplantation. Study-level results: Memory CD8+ T cells were the most oligoclonal; naive cells were highly diverse. Mature dendritic cells appeared to drive more memory CD8+ clonal expansion than regulatory ones. Between individuals, the alloreactive memory CD8+ T cell pool differed considerably.

For this clone: Antigen: not known.

Profiling relied on immunoSEQ multiplex PCR, and the TCRdb table lists in-frame clones only, not all of them. The sample consists of under 35,000 clones, 85% to 90% of them appearing once. The germline CDR1 and CDR2 sequences are LNHDA and SQIVND (reference sequence). The length of the CDR3 is 14 residues. The V and J ends lost 6 bases and 5 bases respectively, with 14 bases between them. FACS sorted CD4+ or CD8+ T cells into CD45RA+ naive and CD45RO+ memory. Sequenced material: naive CD4+ T cells from blood. Subset denoted: CD45RA+ naive T cells. The source of this sequence is a human donor in good health. The chain recombines TRBV19 with TRBJ2-1; maybe TRBD2 (6 bases). The CDR3 DNA reads TGTGCCAGTAGCGGGACTCAGCGGGACAATGAGCAGTTCTTC. Protein sequence: CASSGTQRDNEQFF. Complete variable domain (other parts from reference TRBV19 and TRBJ2-1): DGGITQSPKYLFRKEGQNVTLSCEQNLNHDAMYWYRQDPGQGLRLIYYSQIVNDFQKGDIAEGYSVSREKKESFPLTVTSAQKNPTAFYLCASSGTQRDNEQFFGPGTRLTVL.